This TCR beta chain is drawn from a study of T-cell reconstitution after alpha-beta-depleted transplantation in children. Study-level results: Once a year had passed after transplant, T-cell counts and diversity came mostly from newly produced T cells. Alpha-beta T cells about two months after transplant reportedly derived from several hundred expanded graft clones.

This sample's TCRbeta library carried unique molecular identifier barcodes. TCRdb processed the PCR reads anew with MiXCR; each CDR3 protein has one entry. The sample lists 250,000 to 350,000 distinct CDR3 sequences; around 20% were seen once. This clonotype was picked up many times. The antigen remains undetermined. The length of the CDR3 is 15 residues. V lost 3 bases to trimming and J lost 2 bases, with 11 bases between them. The sequences come from PBMCs, mostly from graft donor cells, collected 180 days after TCRalphabeta/CD19-depleted stem cell transplant. This clonotype was obtained from a male patient between 5 and 17 years old who had a stem cell transplant for acute lymphoblastic leukemia, so the T cells may come from the graft donor. J is TRBJ1-5 and V is TRBV12-3 or TRBV12-4; no clear D. The DNA for the CDR3 is TGTGCCAGCAGTTTCACCTGGGGTGGCAATCAGCCCCAGCATTTT. This codes for CASSFTWGGNQPQHF.